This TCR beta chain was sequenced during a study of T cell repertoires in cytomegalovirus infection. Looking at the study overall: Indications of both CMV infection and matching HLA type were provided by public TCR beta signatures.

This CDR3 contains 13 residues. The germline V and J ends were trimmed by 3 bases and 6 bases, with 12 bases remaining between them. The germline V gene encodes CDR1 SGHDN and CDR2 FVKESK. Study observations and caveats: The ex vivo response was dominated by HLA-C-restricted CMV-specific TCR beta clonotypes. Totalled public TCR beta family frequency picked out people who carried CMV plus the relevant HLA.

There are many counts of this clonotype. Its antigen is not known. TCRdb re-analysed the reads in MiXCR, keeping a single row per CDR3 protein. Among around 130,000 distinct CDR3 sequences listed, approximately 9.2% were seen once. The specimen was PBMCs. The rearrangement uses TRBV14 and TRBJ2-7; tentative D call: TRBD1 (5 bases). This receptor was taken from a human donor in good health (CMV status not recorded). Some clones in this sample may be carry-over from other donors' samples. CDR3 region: CASSQSGSREQYF. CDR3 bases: TGTGCCAGCAGCCAGTCAGGGTCTCGCGAGCAGTACTTC.